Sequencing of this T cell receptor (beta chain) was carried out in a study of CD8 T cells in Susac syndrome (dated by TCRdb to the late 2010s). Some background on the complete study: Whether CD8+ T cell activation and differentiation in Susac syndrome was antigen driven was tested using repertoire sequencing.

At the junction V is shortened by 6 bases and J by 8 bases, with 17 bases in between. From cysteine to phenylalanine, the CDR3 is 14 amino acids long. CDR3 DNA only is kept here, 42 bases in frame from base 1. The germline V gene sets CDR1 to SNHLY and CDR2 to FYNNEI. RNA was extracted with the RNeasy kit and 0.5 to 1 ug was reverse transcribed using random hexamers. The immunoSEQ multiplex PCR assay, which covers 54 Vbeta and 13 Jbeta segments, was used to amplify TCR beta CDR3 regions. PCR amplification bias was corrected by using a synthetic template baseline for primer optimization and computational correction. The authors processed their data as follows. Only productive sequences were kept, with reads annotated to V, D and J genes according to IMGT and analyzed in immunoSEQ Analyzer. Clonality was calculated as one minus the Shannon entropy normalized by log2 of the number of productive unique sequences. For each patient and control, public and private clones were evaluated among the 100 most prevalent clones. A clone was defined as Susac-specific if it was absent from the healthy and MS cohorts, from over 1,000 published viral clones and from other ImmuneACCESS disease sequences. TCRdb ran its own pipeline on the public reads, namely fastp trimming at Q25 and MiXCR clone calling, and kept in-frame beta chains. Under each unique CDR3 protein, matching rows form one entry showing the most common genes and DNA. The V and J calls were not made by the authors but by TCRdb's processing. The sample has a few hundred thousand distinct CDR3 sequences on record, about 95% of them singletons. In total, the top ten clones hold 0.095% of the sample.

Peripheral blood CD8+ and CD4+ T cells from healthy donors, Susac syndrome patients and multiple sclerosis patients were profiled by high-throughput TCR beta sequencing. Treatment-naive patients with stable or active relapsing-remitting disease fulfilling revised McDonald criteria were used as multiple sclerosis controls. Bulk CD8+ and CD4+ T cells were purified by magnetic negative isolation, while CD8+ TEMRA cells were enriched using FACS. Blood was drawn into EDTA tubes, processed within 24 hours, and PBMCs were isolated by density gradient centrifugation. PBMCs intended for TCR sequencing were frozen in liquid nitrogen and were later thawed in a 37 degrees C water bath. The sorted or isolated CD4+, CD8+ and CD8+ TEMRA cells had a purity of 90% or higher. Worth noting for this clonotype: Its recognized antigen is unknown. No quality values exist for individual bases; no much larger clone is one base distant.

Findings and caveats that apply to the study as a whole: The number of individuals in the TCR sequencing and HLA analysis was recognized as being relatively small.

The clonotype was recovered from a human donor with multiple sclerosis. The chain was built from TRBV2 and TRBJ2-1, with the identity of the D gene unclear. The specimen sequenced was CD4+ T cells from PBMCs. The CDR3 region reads CASSAAPLGDEQFF. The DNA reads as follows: TGTGCCAGCAGCGCCGCCCCGCTAGGCGATGAGCAGTTCTTC. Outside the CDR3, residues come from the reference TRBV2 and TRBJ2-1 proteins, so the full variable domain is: EPEVTQTPSHQVTQMGQEVILRCVPISNHLYFYWYRQILGQKVEFLVSFYNNEISEKSEIFDDQFSVERPDGSNFTLKIRSTKLEDSAMYFCASSAAPLGDEQFFGPGTRLTVL.